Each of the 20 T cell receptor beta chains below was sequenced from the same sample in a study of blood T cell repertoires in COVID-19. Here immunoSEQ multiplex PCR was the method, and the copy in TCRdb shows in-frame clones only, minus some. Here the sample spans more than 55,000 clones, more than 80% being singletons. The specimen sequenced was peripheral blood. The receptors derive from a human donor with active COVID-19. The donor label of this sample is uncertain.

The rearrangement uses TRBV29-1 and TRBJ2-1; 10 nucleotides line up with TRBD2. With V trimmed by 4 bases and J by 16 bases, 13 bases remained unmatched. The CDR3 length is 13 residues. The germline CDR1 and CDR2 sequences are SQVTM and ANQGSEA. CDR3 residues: CSVASGGATFGFF. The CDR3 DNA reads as TGCAGCGTTGCGAGCGGGGGGGCGACGTTCGGTTTCTTC.

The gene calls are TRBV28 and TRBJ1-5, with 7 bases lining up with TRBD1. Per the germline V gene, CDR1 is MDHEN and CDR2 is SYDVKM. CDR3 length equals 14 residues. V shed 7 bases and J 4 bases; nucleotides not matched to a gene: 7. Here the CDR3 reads CASTLDRQNQPQHF. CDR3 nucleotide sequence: TGTGCCAGCACCCTGGACAGGCAAAATCAGCCCCAGCATTTT.

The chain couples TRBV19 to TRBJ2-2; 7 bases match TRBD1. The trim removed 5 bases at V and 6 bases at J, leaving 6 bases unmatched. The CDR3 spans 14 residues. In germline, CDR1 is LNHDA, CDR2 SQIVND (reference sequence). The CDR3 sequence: CASSSGGPAGELFF. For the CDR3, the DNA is TGTGCCAGTAGTTCAGGGGGACCGGCCGGGGAGCTGTTTTTT.

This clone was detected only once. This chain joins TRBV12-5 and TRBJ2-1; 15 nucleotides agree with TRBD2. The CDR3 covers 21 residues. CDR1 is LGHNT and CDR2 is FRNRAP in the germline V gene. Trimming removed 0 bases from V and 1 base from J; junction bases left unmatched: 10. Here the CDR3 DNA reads TGTGCTAGTGGTTTGGTACTCTTGCCGGGACTAGCGGGGGGATCCTACAATGAGCAGTTCTTC. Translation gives CASGLVLLPGLAGGSYNEQFF. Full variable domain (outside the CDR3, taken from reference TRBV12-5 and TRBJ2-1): DARVTQTPRHKVTEMGQEVTMRCQPILGHNTVFWYRQTMMQGLELLAYFRNRAPLDDSGMPKDRFSAEMPDATLATLKIQPSEPRDSAVYFCASGLVLLPGLAGGSYNEQFFGPGTRLTVL.

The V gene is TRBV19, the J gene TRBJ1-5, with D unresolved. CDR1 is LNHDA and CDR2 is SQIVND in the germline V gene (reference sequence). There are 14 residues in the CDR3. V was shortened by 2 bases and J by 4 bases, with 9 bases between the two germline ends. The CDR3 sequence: CASSIWGGNQPQHF. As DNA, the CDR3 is TGTGCCAGTAGTATATGGGGAGGGAATCAGCCCCAGCATTTT.

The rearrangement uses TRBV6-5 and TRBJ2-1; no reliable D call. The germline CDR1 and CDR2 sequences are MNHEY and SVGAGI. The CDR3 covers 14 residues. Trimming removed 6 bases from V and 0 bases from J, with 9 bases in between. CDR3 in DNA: TGTGCCAGCAGGGAGTTCGACTCCTACAATGAGCAGTTCTTC. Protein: CASREFDSYNEQFF.

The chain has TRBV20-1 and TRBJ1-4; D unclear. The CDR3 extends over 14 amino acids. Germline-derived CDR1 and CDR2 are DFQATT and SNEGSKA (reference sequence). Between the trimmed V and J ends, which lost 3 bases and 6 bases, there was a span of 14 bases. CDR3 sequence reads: CSASNRGPDEKLFF. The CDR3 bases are TGCAGTGCTAGTAATAGAGGGCCGGATGAAAAACTGTTTTTT.

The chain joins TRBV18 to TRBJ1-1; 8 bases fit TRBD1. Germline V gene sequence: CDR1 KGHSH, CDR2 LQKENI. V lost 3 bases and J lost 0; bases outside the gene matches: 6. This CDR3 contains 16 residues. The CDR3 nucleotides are TGTGCCAGCTCACCGCGGACAGGGAGTTTGAACACTGAAGCTTTCTTT. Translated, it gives CASSPRTGSLNTEAFF.

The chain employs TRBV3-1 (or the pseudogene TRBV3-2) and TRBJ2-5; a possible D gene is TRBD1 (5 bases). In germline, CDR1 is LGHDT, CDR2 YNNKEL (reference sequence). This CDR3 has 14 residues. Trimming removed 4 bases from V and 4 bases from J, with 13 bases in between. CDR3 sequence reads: CASSPPNRIETQYF. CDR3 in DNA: TGTGCCAGCAGCCCCCCGAACAGGATAGAGACCCAGTACTTC.

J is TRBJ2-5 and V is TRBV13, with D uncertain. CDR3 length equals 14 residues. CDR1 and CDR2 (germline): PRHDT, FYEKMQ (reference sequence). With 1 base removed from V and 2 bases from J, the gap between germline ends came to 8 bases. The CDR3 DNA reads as TGTGCCAGCAGCTTAGCACGGTCACAAGAGACCCAGTACTTC. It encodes CASSLARSQETQYF.

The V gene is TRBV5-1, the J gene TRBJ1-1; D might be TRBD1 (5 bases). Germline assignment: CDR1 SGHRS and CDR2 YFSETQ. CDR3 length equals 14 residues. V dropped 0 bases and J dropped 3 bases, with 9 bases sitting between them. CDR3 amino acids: CASSLGGRHTEAFF. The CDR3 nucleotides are TGCGCCAGCAGCTTGGGGGGCAGGCACACTGAAGCTTTCTTT.

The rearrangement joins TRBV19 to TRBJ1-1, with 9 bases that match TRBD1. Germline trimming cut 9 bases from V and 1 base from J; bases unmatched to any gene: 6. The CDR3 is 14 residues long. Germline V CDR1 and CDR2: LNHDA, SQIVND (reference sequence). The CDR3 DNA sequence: TGTGCCAGCCGGCGACAGGGGGGGAACACTGAAGCTTTCTTT. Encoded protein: CASRRQGGNTEAFF. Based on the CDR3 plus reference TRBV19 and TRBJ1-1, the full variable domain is DGGITQSPKYLFRKEGQNVTLSCEQNLNHDAMYWYRQDPGQGLRLIYYSQIVNDFQKGDIAEGYSVSREKKESFPLTVTSAQKNPTAFYLCASRRQGGNTEAFFGQGTRLTVV.

The CDR3 protein is CASSPGQGVNTEAFF. CDR3 coding DNA: TGTGCCAGCAGCCCAGGACAGGGGGTGAACACTGAAGCTTTCTTT. The rearrangement links TRBV9 to TRBJ1-1; TRBD1 agrees at 10 bases. In germline, CDR1 is SGDLS, CDR2 YYNGEE. Trimming at V came to 4 bases and at J to 0 bases, leaving 3 bases not matched to a gene. The CDR3 is made up of 15 amino acids.

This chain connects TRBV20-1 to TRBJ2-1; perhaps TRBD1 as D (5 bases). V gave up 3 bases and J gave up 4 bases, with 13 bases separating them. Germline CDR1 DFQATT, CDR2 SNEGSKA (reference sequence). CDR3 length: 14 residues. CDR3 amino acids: CSASVQVWYNEQFF. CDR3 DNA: TGCAGTGCTAGTGTACAGGTTTGGTACAATGAGCAGTTCTTC.

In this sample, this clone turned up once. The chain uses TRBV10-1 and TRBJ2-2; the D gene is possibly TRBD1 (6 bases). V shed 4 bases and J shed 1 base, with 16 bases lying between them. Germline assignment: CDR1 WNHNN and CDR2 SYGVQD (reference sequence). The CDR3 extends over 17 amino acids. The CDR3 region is CASSGLQGVRNTGELFF. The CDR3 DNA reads TGCGCCAGCAGTGGCCTACAGGGAGTGAGGAACACCGGGGAGCTGTTTTTT.

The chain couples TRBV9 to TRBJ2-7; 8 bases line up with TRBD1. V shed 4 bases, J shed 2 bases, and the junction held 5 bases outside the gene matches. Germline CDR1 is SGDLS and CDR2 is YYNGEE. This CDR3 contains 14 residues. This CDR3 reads CASSPGTGAYEQYF. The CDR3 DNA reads TGTGCCAGCAGCCCCGGGACAGGAGCCTACGAGCAGTACTTC.

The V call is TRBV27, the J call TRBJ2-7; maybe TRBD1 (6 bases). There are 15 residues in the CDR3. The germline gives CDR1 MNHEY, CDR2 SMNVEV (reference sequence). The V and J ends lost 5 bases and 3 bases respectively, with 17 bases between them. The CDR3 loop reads CASSPHSTGIYEQYF. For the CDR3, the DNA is TGTGCCAGCAGTCCCCACTCGACAGGAATCTACGAGCAGTACTTC.

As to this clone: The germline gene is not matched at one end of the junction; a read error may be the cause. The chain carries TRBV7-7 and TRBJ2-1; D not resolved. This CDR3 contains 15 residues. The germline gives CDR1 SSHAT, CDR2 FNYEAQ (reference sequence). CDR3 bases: TGTGCTAGCAGCTTAGGAGATTCGGTTTACAATGAGCAGTTCTTC. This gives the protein CASSLGDSVYNEQFF. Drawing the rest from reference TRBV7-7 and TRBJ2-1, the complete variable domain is GAGVSQSPRYKVTKRGQDVTLRCDPISSHATLYWYQQALGQGPEFLTYFNYEAQPDKSGLPSDRFSAERPEGSISTLTIQRTEQRDSAMYRCASSLGDSVYNEQFFGPGTRLTVL.

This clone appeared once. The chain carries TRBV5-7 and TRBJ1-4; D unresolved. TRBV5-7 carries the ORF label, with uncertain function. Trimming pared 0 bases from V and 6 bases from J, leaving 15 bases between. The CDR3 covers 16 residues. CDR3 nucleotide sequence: TGTGCCAGCAGCTTGGCCTATGCGGTATCCTATGAAAAACTGTTTTTT. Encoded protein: CASSLAYAVSYEKLFF.

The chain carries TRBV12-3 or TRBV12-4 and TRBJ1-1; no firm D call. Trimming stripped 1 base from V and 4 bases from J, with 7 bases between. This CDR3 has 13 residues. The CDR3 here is CASSLGGFTEAFF. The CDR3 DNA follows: TGTGCCAGCAGTTTAGGAGGTTTCACTGAAGCTTTCTTT.